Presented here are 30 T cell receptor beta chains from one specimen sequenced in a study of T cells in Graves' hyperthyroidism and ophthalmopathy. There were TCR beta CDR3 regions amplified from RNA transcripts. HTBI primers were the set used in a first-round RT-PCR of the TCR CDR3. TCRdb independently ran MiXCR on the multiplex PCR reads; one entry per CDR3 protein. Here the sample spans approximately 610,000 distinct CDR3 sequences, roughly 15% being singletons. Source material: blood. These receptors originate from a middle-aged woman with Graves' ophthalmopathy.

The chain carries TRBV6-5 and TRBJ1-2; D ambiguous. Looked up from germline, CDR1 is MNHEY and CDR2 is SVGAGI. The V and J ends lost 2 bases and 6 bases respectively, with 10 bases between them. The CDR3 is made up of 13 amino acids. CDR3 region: CASSYRYLDGYTF. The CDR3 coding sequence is TGTGCCAGCAGTTACCGCTATTTGGATGGCTACACCTTC.

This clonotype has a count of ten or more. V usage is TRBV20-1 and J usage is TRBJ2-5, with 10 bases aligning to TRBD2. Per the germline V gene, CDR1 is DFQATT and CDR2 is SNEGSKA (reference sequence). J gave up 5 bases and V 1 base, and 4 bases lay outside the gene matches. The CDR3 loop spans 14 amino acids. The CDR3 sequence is CSARASGSWETQYF. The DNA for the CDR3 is TGCAGTGCTAGAGCTAGCGGGAGTTGGGAGACCCAGTACTTC.

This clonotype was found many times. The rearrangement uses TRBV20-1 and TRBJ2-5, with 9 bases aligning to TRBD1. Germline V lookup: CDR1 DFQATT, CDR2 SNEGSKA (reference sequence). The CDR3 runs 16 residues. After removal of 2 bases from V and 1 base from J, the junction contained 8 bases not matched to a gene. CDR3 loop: CSARRTGGDLQETQYF. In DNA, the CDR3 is TGCAGTGCTAGAAGAACAGGGGGCGATCTCCAAGAGACCCAGTACTTC.

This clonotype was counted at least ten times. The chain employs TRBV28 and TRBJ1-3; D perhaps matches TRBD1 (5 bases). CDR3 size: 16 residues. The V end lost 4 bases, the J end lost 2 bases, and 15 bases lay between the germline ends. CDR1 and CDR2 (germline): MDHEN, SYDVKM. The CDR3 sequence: CASSSYRDLPGNTIYF. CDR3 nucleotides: TGTGCCAGCAGTTCTTACCGGGACTTACCTGGAAACACCATATATTTT.

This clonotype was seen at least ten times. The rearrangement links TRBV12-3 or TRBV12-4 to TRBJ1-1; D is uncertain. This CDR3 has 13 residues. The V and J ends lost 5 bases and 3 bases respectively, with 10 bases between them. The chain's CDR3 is CASSENSYTEAFF. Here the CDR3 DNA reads TGTGCCAGCAGTGAAAACAGTTACACTGAAGCTTTCTTT.

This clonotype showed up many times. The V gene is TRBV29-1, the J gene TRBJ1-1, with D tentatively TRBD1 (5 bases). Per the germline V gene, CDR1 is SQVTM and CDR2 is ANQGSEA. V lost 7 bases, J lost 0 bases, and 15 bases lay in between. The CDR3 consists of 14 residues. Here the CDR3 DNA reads TGCAGCGCGACAGATTCTGTCATGAACACTGAAGCTTTCTTT. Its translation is CSATDSVMNTEAFF.

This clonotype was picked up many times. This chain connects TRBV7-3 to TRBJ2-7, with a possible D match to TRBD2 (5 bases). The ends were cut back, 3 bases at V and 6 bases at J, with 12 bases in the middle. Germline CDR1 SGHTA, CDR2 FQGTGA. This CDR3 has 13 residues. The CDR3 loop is CASSFGGGGEQYF. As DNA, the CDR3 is TGTGCCAGCAGCTTCGGCGGAGGAGGCGAGCAGTACTTC.

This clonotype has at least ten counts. For the CDR3, the DNA is TGTGCCAGCAGTTACCCAAGTGAGCCCCAGCATTTT. Its protein product is CASSYPSEPQHF. The rearrangement joins TRBV6-5 to TRBJ1-5; D is unresolved. Germline loops: CDR1 MNHEY, CDR2 SVGAGI. The CDR3 runs 12 residues. V was clipped by 2 bases and J by 8 bases, with 7 bases between them.

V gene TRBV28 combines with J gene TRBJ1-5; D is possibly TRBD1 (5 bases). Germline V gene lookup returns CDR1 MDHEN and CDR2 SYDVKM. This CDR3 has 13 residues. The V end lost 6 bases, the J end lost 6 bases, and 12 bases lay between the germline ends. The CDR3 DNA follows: TGTGCCAGCAGGACCGGGACGATTCAGCCCCAGCATTTT. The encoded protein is CASRTGTIQPQHF.

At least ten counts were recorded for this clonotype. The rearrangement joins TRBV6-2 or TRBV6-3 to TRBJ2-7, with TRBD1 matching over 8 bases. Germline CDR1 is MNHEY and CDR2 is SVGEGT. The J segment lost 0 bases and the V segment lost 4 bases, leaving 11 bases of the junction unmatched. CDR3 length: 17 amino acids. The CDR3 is CASSWSPTGGNSYEQYF. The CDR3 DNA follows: TGTGCCAGCAGTTGGTCTCCCACAGGGGGAAACTCCTACGAGCAGTACTTC.

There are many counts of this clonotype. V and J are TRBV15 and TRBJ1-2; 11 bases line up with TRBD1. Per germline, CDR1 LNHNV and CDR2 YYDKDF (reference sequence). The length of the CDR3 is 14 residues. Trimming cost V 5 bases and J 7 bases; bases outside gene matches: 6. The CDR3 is CATSGTGTGGGYTF. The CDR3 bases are TGTGCCACCAGCGGTACCGGGACAGGGGGTGGCTACACCTTC.

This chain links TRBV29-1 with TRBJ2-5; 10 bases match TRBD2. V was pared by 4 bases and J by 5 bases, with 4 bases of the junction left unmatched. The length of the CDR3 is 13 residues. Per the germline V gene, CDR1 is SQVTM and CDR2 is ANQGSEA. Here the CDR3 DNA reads TGCAGCGTTGCAGCGGGAGGGCGGGAGACCCAGTACTTC. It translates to CSVAAGGRETQYF. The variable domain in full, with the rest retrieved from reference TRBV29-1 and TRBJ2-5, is SAVISQKPSRDICQRGTSLTIQCQVDSQVTMMFWYRQQPGQSLTLIATANQGSEATYESGFVIDKFPISRPNLTFSTLTVSNMSPEDSSIYLCSVAAGGRETQYFGPGTRLLVL.

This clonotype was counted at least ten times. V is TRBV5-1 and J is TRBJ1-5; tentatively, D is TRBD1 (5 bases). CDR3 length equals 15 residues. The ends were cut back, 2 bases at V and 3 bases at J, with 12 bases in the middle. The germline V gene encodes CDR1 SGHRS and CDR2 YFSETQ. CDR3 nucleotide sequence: TGCGCCAGCAGCTTAACAGGCAAACTCAATCAGCCCCAGCATTTT. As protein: CASSLTGKLNQPQHF.

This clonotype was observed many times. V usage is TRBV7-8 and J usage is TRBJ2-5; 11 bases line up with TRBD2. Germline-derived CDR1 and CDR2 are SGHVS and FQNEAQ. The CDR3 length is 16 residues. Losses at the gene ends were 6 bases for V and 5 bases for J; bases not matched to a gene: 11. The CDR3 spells CASSLRSSGRLETQYF. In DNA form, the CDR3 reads TGTGCCAGCAGTCTGCGGTCTAGCGGGAGGTTGGAGACCCAGTACTTC.

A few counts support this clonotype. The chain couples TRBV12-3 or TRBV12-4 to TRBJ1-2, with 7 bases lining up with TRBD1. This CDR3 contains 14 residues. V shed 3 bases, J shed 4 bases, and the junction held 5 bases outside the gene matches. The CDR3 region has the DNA TGTGCCAGCAGTTTTGACAGGGAAGGCTATGGCTACACCTTC. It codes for CASSFDREGYGYTF.

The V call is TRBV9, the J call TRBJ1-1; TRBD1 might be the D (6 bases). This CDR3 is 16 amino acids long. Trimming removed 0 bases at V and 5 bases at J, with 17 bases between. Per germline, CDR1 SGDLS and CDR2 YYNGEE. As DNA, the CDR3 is TGTGCCAGCAGCGTAGAGGGGGGGGCAAGGGGGACTGAAGCTTTCTTT. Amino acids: CASSVEGGARGTEAFF. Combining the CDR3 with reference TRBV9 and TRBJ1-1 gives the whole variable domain DSGVTQTPKHLITATGQRVTLRCSPRSGDLSVYWYQQSLDQGLQFLIQYYNGEERAKGNILERFSAQQFPDLHSELNLSSLELGDSALYFCASSVEGGARGTEAFFGQGTRLTVV.

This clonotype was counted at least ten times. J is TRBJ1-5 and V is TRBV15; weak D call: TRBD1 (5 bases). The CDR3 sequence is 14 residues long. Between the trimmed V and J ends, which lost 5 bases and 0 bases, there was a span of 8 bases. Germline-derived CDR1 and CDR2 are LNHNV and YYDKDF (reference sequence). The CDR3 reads CATSGDYSNQPQHF. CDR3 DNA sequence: TGTGCCACCAGCGGGGACTATAGCAATCAGCCCCAGCATTTT.

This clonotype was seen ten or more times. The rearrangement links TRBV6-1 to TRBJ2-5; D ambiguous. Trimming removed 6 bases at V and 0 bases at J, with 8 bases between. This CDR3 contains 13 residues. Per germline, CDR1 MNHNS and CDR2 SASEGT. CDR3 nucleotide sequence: TGTGCCAGCAGGGACGGAAACCAAGAGACCCAGTACTTC. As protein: CASRDGNQETQYF.

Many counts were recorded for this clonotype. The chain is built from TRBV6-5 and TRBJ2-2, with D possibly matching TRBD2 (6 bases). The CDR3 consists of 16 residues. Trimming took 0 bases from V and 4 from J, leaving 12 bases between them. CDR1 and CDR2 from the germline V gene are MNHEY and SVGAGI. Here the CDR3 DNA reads TGTGCCAGCAGTTACTCGCTCGGGAGCTCCACCGGGGAGCTGTTTTTT. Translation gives CASSYSLGSSTGELFF.

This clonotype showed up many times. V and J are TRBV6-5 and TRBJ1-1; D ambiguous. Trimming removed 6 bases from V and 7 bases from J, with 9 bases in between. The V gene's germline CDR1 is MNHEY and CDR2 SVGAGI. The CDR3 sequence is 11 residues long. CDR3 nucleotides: TGTGCCAGCAGCGCGACGAGTGAAGCTTTCTTT. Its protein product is CASSATSEAFF.

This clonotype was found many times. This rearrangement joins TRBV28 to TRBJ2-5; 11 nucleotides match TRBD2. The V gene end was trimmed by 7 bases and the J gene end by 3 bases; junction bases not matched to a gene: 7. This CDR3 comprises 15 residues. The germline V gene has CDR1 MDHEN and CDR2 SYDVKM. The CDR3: CASNPTSGIEETQYF. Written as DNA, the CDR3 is TGTGCCAGCAACCCGACTAGCGGGATCGAAGAGACCCAGTACTTC.

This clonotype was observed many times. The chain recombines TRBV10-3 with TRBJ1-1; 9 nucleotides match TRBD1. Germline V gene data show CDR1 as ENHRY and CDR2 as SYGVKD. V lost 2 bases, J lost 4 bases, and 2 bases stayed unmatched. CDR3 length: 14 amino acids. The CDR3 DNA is TGTGCCATCAGTGAGGGACAGGGGACCACTGAAGCTTTCTTT. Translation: CAISEGQGTTEAFF.

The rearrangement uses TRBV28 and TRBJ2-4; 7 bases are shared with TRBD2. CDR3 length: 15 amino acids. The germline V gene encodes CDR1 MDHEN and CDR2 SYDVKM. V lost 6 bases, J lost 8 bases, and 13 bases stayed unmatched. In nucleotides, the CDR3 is TGTGCCAGCAGCTCTGATGGCGGGAGTGGATACATTCAGTACTTC. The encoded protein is CASSSDGGSGYIQYF.

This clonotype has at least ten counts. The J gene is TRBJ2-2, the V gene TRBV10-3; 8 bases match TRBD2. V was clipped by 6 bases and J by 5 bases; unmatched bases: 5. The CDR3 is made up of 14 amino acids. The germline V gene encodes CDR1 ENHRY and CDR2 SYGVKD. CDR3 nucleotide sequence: TGTGCCATCAGGCCCGGGACTAGTACCGGGGAGCTGTTTTTT. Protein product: CAIRPGTSTGELFF.

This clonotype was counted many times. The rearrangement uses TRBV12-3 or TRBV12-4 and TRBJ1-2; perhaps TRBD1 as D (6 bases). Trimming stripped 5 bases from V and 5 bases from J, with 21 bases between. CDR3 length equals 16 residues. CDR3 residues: CASSPRDTGLGYGYTF. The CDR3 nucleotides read TGTGCCAGCAGTCCCCGGGACACAGGGTTGGGTTATGGCTACACCTTC.

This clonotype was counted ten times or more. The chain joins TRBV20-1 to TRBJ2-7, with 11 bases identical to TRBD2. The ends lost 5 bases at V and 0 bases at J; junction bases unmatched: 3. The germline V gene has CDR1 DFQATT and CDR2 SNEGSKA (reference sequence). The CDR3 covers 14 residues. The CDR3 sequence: CSAWTSGRSYEQYF. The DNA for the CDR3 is TGCAGTGCTTGGACTAGCGGGCGCTCCTACGAGCAGTACTTC.

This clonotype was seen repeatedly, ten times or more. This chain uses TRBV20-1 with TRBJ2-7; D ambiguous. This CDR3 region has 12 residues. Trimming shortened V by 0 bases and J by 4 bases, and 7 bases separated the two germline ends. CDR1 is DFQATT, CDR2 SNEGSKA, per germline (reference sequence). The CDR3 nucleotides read TGCAGTGCTAGAGATCAGTATTACGAGCAGTACTTC. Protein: CSARDQYYEQYF.

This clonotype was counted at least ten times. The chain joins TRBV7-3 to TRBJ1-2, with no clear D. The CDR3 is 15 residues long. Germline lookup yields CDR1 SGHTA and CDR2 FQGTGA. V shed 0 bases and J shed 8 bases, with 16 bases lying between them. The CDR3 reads CASSLTGGEVGGYTF. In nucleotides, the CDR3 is TGTGCCAGCAGCTTAACCGGCGGAGAAGTGGGAGGCTACACCTTC.

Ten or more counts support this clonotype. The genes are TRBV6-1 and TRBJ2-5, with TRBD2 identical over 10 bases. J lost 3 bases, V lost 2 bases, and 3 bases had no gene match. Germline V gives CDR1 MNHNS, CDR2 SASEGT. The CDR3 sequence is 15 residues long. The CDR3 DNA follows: TGTGCCAGCAGTGAATGGGGACTAGCGAAAGAGACCCAGTACTTC. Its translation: CASSEWGLAKETQYF.

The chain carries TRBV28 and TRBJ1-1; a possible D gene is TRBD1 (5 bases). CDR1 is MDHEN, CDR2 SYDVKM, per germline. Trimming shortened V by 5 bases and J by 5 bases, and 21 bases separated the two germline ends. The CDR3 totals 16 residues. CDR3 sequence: CASSPARAGGLTEAFF. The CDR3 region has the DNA TGTGCCAGCAGTCCCGCCCGGGCTGGGGGTTTGACTGAAGCTTTCTTT. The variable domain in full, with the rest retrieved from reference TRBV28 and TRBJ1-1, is DVKVTQSSRYLVKRTGEKVFLECVQDMDHENMFWYRQDPGLGLRLIYFSYDVKMKEKGDIPEGYSVSREKKERFSLILESASTNQTSMYLCASSPARAGGLTEAFFGQGTRLTVV.